This T cell receptor (beta chain) was recorded in a study of T cell changes during pregnancy in multiple sclerosis. The CDR3 consists of 16 residues. The V and J ends lost 5 bases and 3 bases, in that order; junction bases with no gene match: 10. The germline V gene encodes CDR1 SEHNR and CDR2 FQNEAQ (reference sequence). This clone was counted only a few times. Measured with immunoSEQ multiplex PCR; TCRdb has only the in-frame clones, and not every one. The sample gives approximately 20,000 clones, 86% of which show up once; 5.5% to 7.5% is in the top ten. The source material was CD8+ T cells from peripheral blood mononuclear cells, sampled in the third trimester of pregnancy. The TCR sequence derives from a female donor in good health, enrolled as a control in a pregnancy study. The gene calls are TRBV7-9 and TRBJ1-1, with TRBD1 identical over 9 bases. CDR3 residues: CASSPVGTGQDTEAFF. The CDR3 DNA sequence: TGTGCCAGCAGCCCAGTGGGGACAGGGCAGGACACTGAAGCTTTCTTT.